This TCR beta chain was captured by sequencing in a study of CD8 T cells in ankylosing spondylitis. Study-wide results and caveats: Disease-associated clonotypes exhibited CD8+ identity and were relatively infrequent in peripheral blood.

Germline assignment: CDR1 DFQATT and CDR2 SNEGSKA (reference sequence). This CDR3 comprises 17 residues. Trimming took off 0 bases at V and 5 bases at J, with 19 bases between the two ends. Each CDR3 protein is one row after TCRdb ran MiXCR on the 5' RACE reads. The repertoire holds about 220,000 distinct CDR3 sequences, with about 10% as singletons. At least ten counts were recorded for this clonotype. As yet, its antigen is unknown. The TCR sequence derives from a male donor with ankylosing spondylitis or in good health (not recorded which). This chain joins TRBV20-1 and TRBJ2-2; TRBD1 is a possible D gene (6 bases). Material: blood, either unsorted or a sorted T cell fraction (not recorded which). CDR3 nucleotide sequence: TGCAGTGCTAGAGATGGCAGGGGCAACGGCTTAACCGGGGAGCTGTTTTTT. This translates into CSARDGRGNGLTGELFF.